This T cell receptor beta chain stems from a study of T cell clones after liver transplantation. Study-wide background: Three of eight recipients were HCV-positive; others had non-autoimmune, non-viral indications. General study findings and limits: A significant post-transplant drop in circulating graft-donor-reactive CD4 TCRbeta sequences occurred in most of the 8 subjects.

Here immunoSEQ multiplex PCR was the method, and the copy in TCRdb shows in-frame clones only, minus some. The sample contains tens of thousands of clones, about 84% of which appear only once. Turning to this clone: Its matching antigen is unknown.

Germline CDR1 reads SEHNR; CDR2 reads FQNEAQ (reference sequence). V lost 4 bases, J lost 7 bases, and 10 bases lay in between. This CDR3 has 12 amino acids. Specimen: CD4+ T cells from blood, collected approximately 3.5 years after liver transplant. The TCR was taken from a human patient who received a liver transplant. These T cells may partly come from the graft donor. The chain uses TRBV7-9 and TRBJ1-1, with D tentatively TRBD1 (5 bases). The CDR3 DNA reads as TGTGCCAGCAGCTATACAGGATTTGAAGCTTTCTTT. Protein: CASSYTGFEAFF.